The rows below give T cell receptor beta chains drawn from one sample of a study of blood T cells in healthy people across ages. TCRdb re-analysed the 5' RACE reads in MiXCR, keeping a single row per CDR3 protein. Of approximately 830,000 distinct CDR3 sequences listed, about 59% are singletons. The sample comprised blood. The receptors come from a man in his thirties or forties in good health. The CDR3 runs from the conserved cysteine through the conserved F or W. A D gene is named only where the DNA matches it firmly. A row's size may be missing; if present it is once, few, many or a size class.

abundance	v_gene	d_gene	j_gene	CDR3aa	CDR3nt
.	TRBV4-3	.	TRBJ1-1	CASSARSSETEAFF	TGCGCCAGCAGCGCAAGATCGTCCGAGACTGAAGCTTTCTTT
few	TRBV12-3/TRBV12-4	.	TRBJ2-1	CASSLRSAHYNEQFF	TGTGCCAGCAGTTTACGTAGCGCACATTACAATGAGCAGTTCTTC
.	TRBV11-1	TRBD1	TRBJ2-5	CASSSTGGARNEQYF	TGTGCCAGCAGCTCTACAGGGGGCGCTAGAAATGAGCAGTACTTC
.	TRBV12-3/TRBV12-4	.	TRBJ2-1	CASSLLRTGSYNEQFF	TGTGCCAGCAGTTTACTTAGGACGGGATCCTACAATGAGCAGTTCTTC
few	TRBV9	TRBD2	TRBJ2-5	CASSVGPQRGFQETQYF	TGTGCCAGCAGCGTAGGGCCCCAGCGGGGGTTCCAAGAGACCCAGTACTTC
.	TRBV18	.	TRBJ2-3	CASSRGQGPTDTQYF	TGTGCCAGCTCACGGGGGCAGGGTCCAACAGATACGCAGTATTTT
few	TRBV2	.	TRBJ1-1	CASSEEGGTEAFF	TGTGCCAGCAGTGAGGAGGGGGGCACTGAAGCTTTCTTT
once	TRBV7-3	.	TRBJ2-3	CASSLGSFLGDTQYF	TGTGCCAGCAGCCTGGGGTCCTTCCTCGGAGATACGCAGTATTTT
.	TRBV6-6	.	TRBJ2-7	CASSLNAYEQYF	TGTGCCAGCAGTTTGAACGCCTACGAGCAGTACTTC
.	TRBV7-9	.	TRBJ2-7	CASSLSGTKTYEQYF	TGTGCCAGCAGCTTATCCGGGACAAAAACCTACGAGCAGTACTTC
.	TRBV29-1	.	TRBJ1-4	CSVSGRTNNEKLFF	TGCAGCGTGTCGGGACGGACTAATAATGAAAAACTGTTTTTT